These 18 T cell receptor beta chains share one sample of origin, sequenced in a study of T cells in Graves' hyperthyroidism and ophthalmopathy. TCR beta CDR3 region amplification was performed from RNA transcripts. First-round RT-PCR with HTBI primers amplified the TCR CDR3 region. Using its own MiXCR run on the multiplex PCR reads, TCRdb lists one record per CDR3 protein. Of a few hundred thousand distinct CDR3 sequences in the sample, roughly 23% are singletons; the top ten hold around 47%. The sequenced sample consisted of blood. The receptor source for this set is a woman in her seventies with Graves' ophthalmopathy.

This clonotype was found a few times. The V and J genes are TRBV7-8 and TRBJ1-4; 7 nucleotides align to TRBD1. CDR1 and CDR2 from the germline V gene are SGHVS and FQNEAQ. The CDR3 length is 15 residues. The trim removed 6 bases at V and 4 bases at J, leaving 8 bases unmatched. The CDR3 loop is CASSPRQGRNEKLFF. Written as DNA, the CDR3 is TGTGCCAGCAGTCCCAGACAGGGTCGTAATGAAAAACTGTTTTTT.

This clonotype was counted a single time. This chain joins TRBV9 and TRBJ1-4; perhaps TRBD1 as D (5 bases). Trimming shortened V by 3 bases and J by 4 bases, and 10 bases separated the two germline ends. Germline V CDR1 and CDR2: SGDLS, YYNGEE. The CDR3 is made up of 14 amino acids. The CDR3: CASSAGTYNEKLFF. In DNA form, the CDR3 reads TGTGCCAGCAGCGCAGGGACGTATAATGAAAAACTGTTTTTT.

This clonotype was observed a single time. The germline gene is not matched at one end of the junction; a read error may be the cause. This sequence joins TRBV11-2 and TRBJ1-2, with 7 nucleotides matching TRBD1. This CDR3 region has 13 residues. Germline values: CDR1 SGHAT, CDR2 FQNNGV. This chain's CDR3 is CASSLTGSNGYNF. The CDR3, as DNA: TGTGCCAGCAGCTTGACAGGGTCAAATGGCTACAACTTC.

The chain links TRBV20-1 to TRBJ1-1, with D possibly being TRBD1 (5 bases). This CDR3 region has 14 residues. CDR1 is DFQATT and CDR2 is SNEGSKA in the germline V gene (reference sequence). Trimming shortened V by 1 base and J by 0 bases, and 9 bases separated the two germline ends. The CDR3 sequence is CSARVWGLNTEAFF. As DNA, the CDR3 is TGCAGTGCTAGAGTGTGGGGCTTGAACACTGAAGCTTTCTTT.

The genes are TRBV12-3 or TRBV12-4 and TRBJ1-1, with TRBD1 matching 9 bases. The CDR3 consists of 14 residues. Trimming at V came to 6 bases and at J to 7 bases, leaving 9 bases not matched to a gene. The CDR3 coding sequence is TGTGCCAGCAGCCAGACAGGGGGGCTGGATGAAGCTTTCTTT. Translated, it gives CASSQTGGLDEAFF.

The CDR3 region is CASSAGTSDETQYF. CDR3 coding DNA: TGTGCCAGCAGCGCCGGGACTAGTGACGAGACCCAGTACTTC. The rearrangement uses TRBV4-2 and TRBJ2-5; 8 bases line up with TRBD2. CDR3 length: 14 amino acids. Trimming removed 5 bases from V and 5 bases from J; junction bases left unmatched: 7. CDR1 is LGHNA, CDR2 YNFKEQ, per germline.

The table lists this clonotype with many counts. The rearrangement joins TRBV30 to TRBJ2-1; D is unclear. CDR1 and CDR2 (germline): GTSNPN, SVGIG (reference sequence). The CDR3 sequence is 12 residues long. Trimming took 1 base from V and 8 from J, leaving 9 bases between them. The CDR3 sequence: CAWSAGFDEQFF. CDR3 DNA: TGTGCCTGGAGTGCAGGTTTCGATGAGCAGTTCTTC.

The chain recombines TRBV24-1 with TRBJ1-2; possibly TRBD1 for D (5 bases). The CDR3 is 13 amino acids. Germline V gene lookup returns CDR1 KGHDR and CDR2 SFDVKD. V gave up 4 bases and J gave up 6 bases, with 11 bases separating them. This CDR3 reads CATSEGRDHGYTF. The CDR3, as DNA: TGTGCCACCAGTGAGGGCAGGGATCATGGCTACACCTTC.

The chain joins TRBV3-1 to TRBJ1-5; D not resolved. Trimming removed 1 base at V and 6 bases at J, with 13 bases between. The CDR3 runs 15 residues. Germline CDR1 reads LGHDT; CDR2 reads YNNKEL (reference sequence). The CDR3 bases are TGTGCCAGCAGCCAAGGGGCATCCGTCAGTCAGCCCCAGCATTTT. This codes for CASSQGASVSQPQHF.

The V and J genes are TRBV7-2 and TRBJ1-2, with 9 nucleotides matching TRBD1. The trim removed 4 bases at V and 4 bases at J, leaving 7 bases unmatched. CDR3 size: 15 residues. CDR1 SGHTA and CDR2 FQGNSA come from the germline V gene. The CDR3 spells CASSSAGTGIYGYTF. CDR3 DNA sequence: TGTGCCAGCAGCTCGGCCGGGACAGGGATCTATGGCTACACCTTC.

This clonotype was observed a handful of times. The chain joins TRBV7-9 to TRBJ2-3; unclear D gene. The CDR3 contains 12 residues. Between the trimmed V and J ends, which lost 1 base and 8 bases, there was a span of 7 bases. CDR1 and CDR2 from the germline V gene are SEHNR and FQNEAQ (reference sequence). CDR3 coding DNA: TGTGCCAGCAGCTTAGGTGCCGGTACGCAGTATTTT. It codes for CASSLGAGTQYF.

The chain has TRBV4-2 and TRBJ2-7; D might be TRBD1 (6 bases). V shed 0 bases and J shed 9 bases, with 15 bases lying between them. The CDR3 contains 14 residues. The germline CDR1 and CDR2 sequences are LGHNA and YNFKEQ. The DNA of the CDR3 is TGTGCCAGCAGCCAAGATGTTACAGGGCCCGGGCAGTACTTC. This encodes CASSQDVTGPGQYF.

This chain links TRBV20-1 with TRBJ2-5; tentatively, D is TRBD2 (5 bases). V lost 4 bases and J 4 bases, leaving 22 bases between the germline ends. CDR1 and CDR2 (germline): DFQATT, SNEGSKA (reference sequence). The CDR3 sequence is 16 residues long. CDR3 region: CSANPPNRGGRETQYF. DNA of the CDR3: TGCAGTGCTAACCCCCCGAATCGGGGTGGACGAGAGACCCAGTACTTC.

CDR3 loop: CSVEDGQVHEQYF. The CDR3 bases are TGCAGCGTTGAAGACGGGCAGGTTCACGAGCAGTACTTC. The chain combines TRBV29-1 with TRBJ2-7; no definite D call. The V end was cut by 0 bases, the J end by 5 bases, with 11 bases between. The CDR3 sequence is 13 residues long. Germline lookup yields CDR1 SQVTM and CDR2 ANQGSEA.

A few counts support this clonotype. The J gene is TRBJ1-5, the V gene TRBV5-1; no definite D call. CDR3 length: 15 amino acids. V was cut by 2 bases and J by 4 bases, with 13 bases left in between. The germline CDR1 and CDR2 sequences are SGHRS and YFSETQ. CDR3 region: CASSFVPDGNQPQHF. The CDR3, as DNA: TGCGCCAGCAGCTTCGTCCCCGACGGGAATCAGCCCCAGCATTTT.

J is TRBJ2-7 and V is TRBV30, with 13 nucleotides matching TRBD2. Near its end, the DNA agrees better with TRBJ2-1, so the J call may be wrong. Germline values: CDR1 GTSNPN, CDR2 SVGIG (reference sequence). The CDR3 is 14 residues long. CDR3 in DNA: TGTGCCTGGACCGGGACTAGCGGGACCTACGAGCAGTTCTTC. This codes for CAWTGTSGTYEQFF.

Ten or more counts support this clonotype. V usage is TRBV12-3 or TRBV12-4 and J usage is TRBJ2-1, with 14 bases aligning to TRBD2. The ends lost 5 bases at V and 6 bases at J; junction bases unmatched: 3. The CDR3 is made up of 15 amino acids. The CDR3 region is CASSAGLAGVNEQFF. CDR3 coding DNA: TGTGCCAGCAGTGCGGGACTAGCGGGAGTCAATGAGCAGTTCTTC.

The CDR3 loop is CASSQAGGRDEQYF. CDR3 sequence (DNA): TGCGCCAGCAGCCAAGCTGGCGGGAGGGACGAGCAGTACTTC. The chain links TRBV4-3 to TRBJ2-7; 9 bases line up with TRBD2. This CDR3 comprises 14 residues. V lost 1 base and J lost 5; bases outside the gene matches: 3. Germline loops: CDR1 LGHNA, CDR2 YSLEER.